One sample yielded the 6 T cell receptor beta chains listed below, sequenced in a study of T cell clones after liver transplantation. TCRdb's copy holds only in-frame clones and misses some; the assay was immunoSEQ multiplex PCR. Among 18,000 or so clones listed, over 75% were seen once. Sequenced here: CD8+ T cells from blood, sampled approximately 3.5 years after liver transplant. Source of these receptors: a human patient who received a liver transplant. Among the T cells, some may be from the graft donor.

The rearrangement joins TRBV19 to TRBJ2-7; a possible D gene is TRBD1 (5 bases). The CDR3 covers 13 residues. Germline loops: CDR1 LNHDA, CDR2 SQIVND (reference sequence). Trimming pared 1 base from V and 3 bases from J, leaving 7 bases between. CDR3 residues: CASSIGGYYEQYF. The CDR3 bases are TGTGCCAGTAGTATAGGGGGCTACTACGAGCAGTACTTC.

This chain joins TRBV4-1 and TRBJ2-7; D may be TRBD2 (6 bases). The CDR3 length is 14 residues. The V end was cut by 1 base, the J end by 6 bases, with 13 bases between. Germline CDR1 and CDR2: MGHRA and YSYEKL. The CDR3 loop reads CASSQGLGSTEQYF. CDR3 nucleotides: TGCGCCAGCAGCCAAGGACTCGGGAGCACCGAGCAGTACTTC.

CDR3 residues: CASSQVRGPASYGYTF. Written as DNA, the CDR3 is TGCGCCAGCAGCCAAGTGCGGGGGCCCGCATCCTATGGCTACACCTTC. The V gene is TRBV4-3, the J gene TRBJ1-2; D is perhaps TRBD1 (6 bases). Germline V gene sequence: CDR1 LGHNA, CDR2 YSLEER. The CDR3 is made up of 16 amino acids. The V end was cut by 1 base, the J end by 4 bases, with 16 bases between.

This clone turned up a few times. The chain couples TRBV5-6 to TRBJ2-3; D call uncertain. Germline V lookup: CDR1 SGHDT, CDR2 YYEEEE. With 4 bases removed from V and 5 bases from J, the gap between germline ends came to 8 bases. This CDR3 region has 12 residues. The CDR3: CASSVWGDTQYF. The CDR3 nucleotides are TGTGCCAGCAGCGTTTGGGGAGATACGCAGTATTTT.

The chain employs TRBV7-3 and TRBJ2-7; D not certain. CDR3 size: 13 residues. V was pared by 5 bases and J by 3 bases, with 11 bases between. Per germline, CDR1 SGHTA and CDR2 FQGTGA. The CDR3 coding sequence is TGTGCCAGCAGCCCGCTCCCTAACTACGAGCAGTACTTC. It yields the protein CASSPLPNYEQYF.

The CDR3 nucleotides read TGCAGCGTTCTTGAGGGGGCCGCCGGGGAGCTGTTTTTT. This translates into CSVLEGAAGELFF. This rearrangement joins TRBV29-1 to TRBJ2-2, with 7 nucleotides matching TRBD1. The CDR3 length is 13 residues. Germline loops: CDR1 SQVTM, CDR2 ANQGSEA. V lost 5 bases to trimming and J lost 6 bases; unmatched junction nucleotides: 6.